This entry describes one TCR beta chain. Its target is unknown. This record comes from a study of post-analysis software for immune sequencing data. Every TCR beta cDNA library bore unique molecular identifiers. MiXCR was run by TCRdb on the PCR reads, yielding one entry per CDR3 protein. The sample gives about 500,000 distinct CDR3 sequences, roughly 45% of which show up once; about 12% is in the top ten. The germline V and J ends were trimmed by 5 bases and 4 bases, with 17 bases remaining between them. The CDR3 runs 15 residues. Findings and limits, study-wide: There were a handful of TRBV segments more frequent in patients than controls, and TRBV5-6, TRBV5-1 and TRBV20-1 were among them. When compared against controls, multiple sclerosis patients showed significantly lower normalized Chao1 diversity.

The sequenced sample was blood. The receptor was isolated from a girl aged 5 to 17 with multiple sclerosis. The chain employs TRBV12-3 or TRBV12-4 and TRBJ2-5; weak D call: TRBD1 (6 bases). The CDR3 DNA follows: TGTGCCAGCAGTCGATCAGGGGCTATAAGAGAGACCCAGTACTTC. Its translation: CASSRSGAIRETQYF.